A single sample is the source of the 21 T cell receptor beta chains below, sequenced in a study of cytomegalovirus exposure and HLA in healthy donors. Produced via immunoSEQ multiplex PCR; TCRdb's table is partial and in-frame only. Found here are under 200,000 clones, 95% to 96% of them singletons; the top ten hold about 0.89%. Sequences were obtained from PBMCs. These receptors were collected from a woman under 30 in good health and CMV-seronegative.

CDR3 sequence: CASSPRDRLNYGYTF. The CDR3 DNA sequence: TGTGCCAGCAGCCCCCGGGACAGACTAAACTATGGCTACACCTTC. V is TRBV9 and J is TRBJ1-2; 7 bases agree with TRBD1. Trimming took 4 bases from V and 2 from J; bases not matched to a gene: 8. The CDR3 length is 15 residues. The germline V gene encodes CDR1 SGDLS and CDR2 YYNGEE.

The J gene is TRBJ2-2, the V gene TRBV5-6; 8 nucleotides line up with TRBD1. The CDR3 spans 17 residues. Per the germline V gene, CDR1 is SGHDT and CDR2 is YYEEEE. J was trimmed by 6 bases and V by 1 base; bases with no gene match: 11. The CDR3 DNA follows: TGTGCCAGCAGCTTGACTTCGGACAGGGCTCATTCCGGGGAGCTGTTTTTT. Translating gives CASSLTSDRAHSGELFF. Drawing the rest from reference TRBV5-6 and TRBJ2-2, the complete variable domain is DAGVTQSPTHLIKTRGQQVTLRCSPKSGHDTVSWYQQALGQGPQFIFQYYEEEERQRGNFPDRFSGHQFPNYSSELNVNALLLGDSALYLCASSLTSDRAHSGELFFGEGSRLTVL.

The chain employs TRBV5-6 and TRBJ2-2; 13 nucleotides match TRBD2. CDR3 length: 18 residues. Trimming removed 1 base from V and 1 base from J; junction bases left unmatched: 4. Germline CDR1 and CDR2: SGHDT and YYEEEE. The CDR3 region is CASSLMTSGGMNTGELFF. The CDR3 region has the DNA TGTGCCAGCAGCTTGATGACTAGCGGGGGGATGAACACCGGGGAGCTGTTTTTT.

V usage is TRBV18 and J usage is TRBJ2-2; D is uncertain. The V end lost 2 bases, the J end lost 2 bases, and 12 bases lay between the germline ends. The CDR3 is made up of 16 amino acids. CDR1 and CDR2 (germline): KGHSH, LQKENI. The CDR3, as DNA: TGTGCCAGCTCACCAGGGCTCCCTTCCAACACCGGGGAGCTGTTTTTT. Its protein product is CASSPGLPSNTGELFF.

This clone showed up just a few times. The chain recombines TRBV25-1 with TRBJ2-7, with D perhaps TRBD1 (5 bases). V lost 3 bases to trimming and J lost 4 bases, with 10 bases between them. The CDR3 sequence is 13 residues long. Germline V gene sequence: CDR1 MGHDK, CDR2 SYGVNS. CDR3 amino acids: CASSDPGLYEQYF. CDR3 nucleotides: TGTGCCAGCAGTGACCCAGGGTTGTACGAGCAGTACTTC.

The chain links TRBV5-3 to TRBJ1-2; D not certain. TRBV5-3 is placed among ORFs of uncertain function. The CDR3 consists of 17 residues. Trimming took off 0 bases at V and 4 bases at J, with 19 bases between the two ends. The CDR3 here is CARSLVGARNVSYGYTF. In DNA form, the CDR3 reads TGTGCCAGAAGCTTGGTAGGTGCCAGGAACGTCTCCTATGGCTACACCTTC.

The rearrangement links TRBV18 to TRBJ1-2; tentatively, D is TRBD1 (6 bases). With 2 bases removed from V and 4 bases from J, the gap between germline ends came to 11 bases. The CDR3 length is 14 residues. Germline V CDR1 and CDR2: KGHSH, LQKENI. The CDR3 DNA reads as TGTGCCAGCTCACCAGGGGGCTTGGTCTATGGCTACACCTTC. It translates to CASSPGGLVYGYTF.

J is TRBJ1-2 and V is TRBV11-2, with 7 bases lining up with TRBD1. The ends lost 0 bases at V and 6 bases at J; junction bases unmatched: 10. The germline V gene encodes CDR1 SGHAT and CDR2 FQNNGV. This CDR3 is built from 16 residues. The CDR3 reads CASSLEPQGRPDGYTF. DNA for the CDR3: TGTGCCAGCAGCTTAGAACCACAGGGGCGCCCGGATGGCTACACCTTC.

The chain links TRBV6-1 to TRBJ2-1, with TRBD2 matching over 10 bases. Germline loops: CDR1 MNHNS, CDR2 SASEGT. J was trimmed by 6 bases and V by 6 bases; bases with no gene match: 5. The CDR3 length is 14 residues. The CDR3 protein is CASRAGGRGNEQFF. DNA of the CDR3: TGTGCCAGCAGAGCGGGGGGGCGAGGCAATGAGCAGTTCTTC.

The chain employs TRBV4-3 and TRBJ1-2; TRBD1 matches at 9 bases. The CDR3 sequence is 13 residues long. V was clipped by 6 bases and J by 8 bases; unmatched bases: 7. From germline, CDR1 is LGHNA and CDR2 YSLEER. The CDR3 sequence is CASRPTGGAGYTF. In DNA, the CDR3 is TGCGCCAGCAGACCTACAGGGGGCGCCGGCTACACCTTC.

This clone was seen a single time. The chain couples TRBV5-6 to TRBJ2-7; TRBD2 might be the D (5 bases). CDR1 is SGHDT and CDR2 is YYEEEE in the germline V gene. This CDR3 has 15 amino acids. V was clipped by 0 bases and J by 6 bases, with 16 bases between them. The CDR3 sequence: CASSLAGGRFSEQYF. In DNA, the CDR3 is TGTGCCAGCAGCTTGGCCGGAGGCAGGTTCTCCGAGCAGTACTTC. The full variable domain, in which reference TRBV5-6 and TRBJ2-7 provide the parts outside the CDR3, is DAGVTQSPTHLIKTRGQQVTLRCSPKSGHDTVSWYQQALGQGPQFIFQYYEEEERQRGNFPDRFSGHQFPNYSSELNVNALLLGDSALYLCASSLAGGRFSEQYFGPGTRLTVT.

V gene TRBV4-1 combines with J gene TRBJ2-5; TRBD2 matches at 10 bases. This CDR3 contains 16 residues. The V and J ends lost 2 bases and 5 bases, in that order; junction bases with no gene match: 8. Germline V gives CDR1 MGHRA, CDR2 YSYEKL. The DNA of the CDR3 is TGCGCCAGCAGCCAAACTCGGGGACTAGCGTGGGAGACCCAGTACTTC. Protein sequence: CASSQTRGLAWETQYF.

This chain connects TRBV5-1 to TRBJ2-3; D possibly corresponds to TRBD2 (6 bases). This CDR3 is 16 amino acids long. Trimming shortened V by 0 bases and J by 3 bases, and 14 bases separated the two germline ends. Germline V gives CDR1 SGHRS, CDR2 YFSETQ. The CDR3 region is CASSLETGVSTDTQYF. Written as DNA, the CDR3 is TGCGCCAGCAGCTTGGAAACGGGGGTGTCTACAGATACGCAGTATTTT.

Here the CDR3 reads CAISLSQGRVDYGYTF. In nucleotides, the CDR3 is TGTGCCATCAGTCTATCCCAGGGGAGGGTCGACTATGGCTACACCTTC. V and J are TRBV10-3 and TRBJ1-2, with a weak D call TRBD1 (6 bases). The V end was cut by 5 bases, the J end by 3 bases, with 19 bases between. Germline V gene data show CDR1 as ENHRY and CDR2 as SYGVKD. The CDR3 is 16 amino acids.

This clone has just one count. The rearrangement joins TRBV19 to TRBJ1-1; D gene unclear. V lost 6 bases and J 4 bases, leaving 18 bases between the germline ends. The germline V gene encodes CDR1 LNHDA and CDR2 SQIVND (reference sequence). This CDR3 is 15 amino acids long. The CDR3 here is CASRRAGGKGTEAFF. In DNA form, the CDR3 reads TGTGCCAGTAGAAGGGCAGGAGGGAAGGGCACTGAAGCTTTCTTT.

V is TRBV4-2 and J is TRBJ2-3, with D unresolved. The CDR3 is 15 residues long. V was shortened by 4 bases and J by 2 bases, with 13 bases between the two germline ends. Per the germline V gene, CDR1 is LGHNA and CDR2 is YNFKEQ. The CDR3 DNA sequence: TGTGCCAGCAGCCCTGCTGTGGGCTACACAGATACGCAGTATTTT. Residues: CASSPAVGYTDTQYF.

The genes are TRBV2 and TRBJ2-3; perhaps TRBD1 as D (6 bases). The germline V and J ends were trimmed by 6 bases and 4 bases, with 11 bases remaining between them. The CDR3 is made up of 13 amino acids. Germline V CDR1 and CDR2: SNHLY, FYNNEI. In DNA, the CDR3 is TGTGCCAGCAGCCTGGGGGCCTCAGATACGCAGTATTTT. This gives the protein CASSLGASDTQYF.

In DNA form, the CDR3 reads TGCGCCAGCAGCTTCGCAGGGGGCTCTCTCTCTAGCTCCTACGAGCAGTACTTC. Translation gives CASSFAGGSLSSSYEQYF. V usage is TRBV5-1 and J usage is TRBJ2-7; 8 nucleotides agree with TRBD1. From germline, CDR1 is SGHRS and CDR2 YFSETQ. V lost 2 bases, J lost 0 bases, and 13 bases stayed unmatched. The CDR3 contains 18 residues.

The J gene is TRBJ2-5, the V gene TRBV5-4; 12 nucleotides align to TRBD2. V trimming: 4 bases; J trimming: 5 bases; junction bases outside the gene matches: 12. The germline gives CDR1 SGHNT, CDR2 YYREEE (reference sequence). The CDR3 runs to 17 residues. The CDR3, as DNA: TGTGCCAGCAGCCAGACTAGCGGGGGACCCCCTGGCGAGACCCAGTACTTC. Residues: CASSQTSGGPPGETQYF.

The table lists this clone with a count of one. The chain links TRBV18 to TRBJ2-2; 8 nucleotides match TRBD1. Germline CDR1 reads KGHSH; CDR2 reads LQKENI. The CDR3 runs 13 residues. Trimming removed 3 bases from V and 8 bases from J; junction bases left unmatched: 2. The CDR3 DNA sequence: TGTGCCAGCTCACCGGACAGGGAAGGGGAGCTGTTTTTT. Its translation is CASSPDREGELFF.

The genes are TRBV19 and TRBJ1-2; D is ambiguous. Germline assignment: CDR1 LNHDA and CDR2 SQIVND (reference sequence). V was pared by 5 bases and J by 7 bases, with 11 bases between. The CDR3 totals 12 residues. In DNA, the CDR3 is TGTGCCAGTAGTGAGGTAGGCGGTGGCTACACCTTC. Its protein product is CASSEVGGGYTF.